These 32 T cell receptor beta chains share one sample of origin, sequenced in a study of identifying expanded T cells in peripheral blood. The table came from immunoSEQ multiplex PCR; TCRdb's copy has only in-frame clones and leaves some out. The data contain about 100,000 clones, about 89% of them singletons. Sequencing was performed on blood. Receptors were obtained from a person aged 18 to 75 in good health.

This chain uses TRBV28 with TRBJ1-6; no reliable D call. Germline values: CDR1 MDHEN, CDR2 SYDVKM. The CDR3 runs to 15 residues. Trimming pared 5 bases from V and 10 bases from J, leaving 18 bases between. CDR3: CASSPLAGIRSPLHF. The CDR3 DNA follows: TGTGCCAGCAGTCCGCTAGCGGGGATTCGGTCACCCCTCCACTTT. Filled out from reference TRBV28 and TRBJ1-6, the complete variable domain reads DVKVTQSSRYLVKRTGEKVFLECVQDMDHENMFWYRQDPGLGLRLIYFSYDVKMKEKGDIPEGYSVSREKKERFSLILESASTNQTSMYLCASSPLAGIRSPLHFGNGTRLTVT.

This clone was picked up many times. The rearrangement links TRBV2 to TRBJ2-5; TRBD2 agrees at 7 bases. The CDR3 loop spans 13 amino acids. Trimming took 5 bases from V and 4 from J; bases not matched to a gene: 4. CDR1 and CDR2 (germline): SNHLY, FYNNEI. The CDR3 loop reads CASSRDYSETQYF. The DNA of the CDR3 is TGTGCCAGCAGTAGGGACTACTCAGAGACCCAGTACTTC.

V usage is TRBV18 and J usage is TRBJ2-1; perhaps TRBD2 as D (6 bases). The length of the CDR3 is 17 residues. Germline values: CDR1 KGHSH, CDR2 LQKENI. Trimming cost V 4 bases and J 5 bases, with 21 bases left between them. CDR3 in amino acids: CASSLGRLVLIDNEQFF. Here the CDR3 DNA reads TGTGCCAGCTCACTCGGAAGACTAGTACTTATCGACAATGAGCAGTTCTTC.

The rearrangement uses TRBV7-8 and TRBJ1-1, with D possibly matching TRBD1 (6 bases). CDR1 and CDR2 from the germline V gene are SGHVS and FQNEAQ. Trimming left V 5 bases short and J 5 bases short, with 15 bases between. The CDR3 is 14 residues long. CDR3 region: CASSRGDHFTEAFF. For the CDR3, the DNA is TGTGCCAGCAGCAGGGGGGATCACTTTACTGAAGCTTTCTTT.

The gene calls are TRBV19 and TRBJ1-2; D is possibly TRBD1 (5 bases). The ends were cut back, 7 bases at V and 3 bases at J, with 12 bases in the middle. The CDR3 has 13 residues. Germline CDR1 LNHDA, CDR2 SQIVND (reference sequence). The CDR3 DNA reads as TGTGCCAGTAAGACAGAGAGTCACTATGGCTACACCTTC. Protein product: CASKTESHYGYTF.

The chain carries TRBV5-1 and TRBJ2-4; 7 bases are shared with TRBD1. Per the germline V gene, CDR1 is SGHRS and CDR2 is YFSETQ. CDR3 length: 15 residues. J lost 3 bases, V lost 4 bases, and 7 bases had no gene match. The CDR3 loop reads CASSPWDSGKNIQYF. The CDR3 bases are TGCGCCAGCAGCCCTTGGGACAGCGGCAAAAACATTCAGTACTTC. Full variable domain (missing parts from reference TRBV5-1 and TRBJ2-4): KAGVTQTPRYLIKTRGQQVTLSCSPISGHRSVSWYQQTPGQGLQFLFEYFSETQRNKGNFPGRFSGRQFSNSRSEMNVSTLELGDSALYLCASSPWDSGKNIQYFGAGTRLSVL.

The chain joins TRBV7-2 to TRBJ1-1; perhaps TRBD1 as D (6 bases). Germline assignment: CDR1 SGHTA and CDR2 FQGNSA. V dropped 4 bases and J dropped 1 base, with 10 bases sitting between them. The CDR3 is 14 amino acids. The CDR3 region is CASSSLGGNTEAFF. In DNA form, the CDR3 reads TGTGCCAGCAGCTCCTTAGGGGGGAACACTGAAGCTTTCTTT.

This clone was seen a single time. The CDR3 loop reads CASSGLTGGEADEQFF. CDR3 DNA: TGTGCCAGCAGCGGCTTAACAGGGGGGGAGGCTGATGAGCAGTTCTTC. The chain combines TRBV5-4 with TRBJ2-1; tentatively, D is TRBD1 (8 bases). Germline V gives CDR1 SGHNT, CDR2 YYREEE (reference sequence). The CDR3 length is 16 residues. The germline V and J ends were trimmed by 4 bases and 8 bases, with 22 bases remaining between them.

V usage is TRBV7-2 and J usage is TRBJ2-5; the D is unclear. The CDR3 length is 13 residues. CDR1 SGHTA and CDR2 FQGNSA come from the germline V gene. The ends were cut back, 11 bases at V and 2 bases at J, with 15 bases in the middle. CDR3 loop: CASRARLQETQYF. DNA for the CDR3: TGTGCCTCCCGAGCCCGATTACAAGAGACCCAGTACTTC.

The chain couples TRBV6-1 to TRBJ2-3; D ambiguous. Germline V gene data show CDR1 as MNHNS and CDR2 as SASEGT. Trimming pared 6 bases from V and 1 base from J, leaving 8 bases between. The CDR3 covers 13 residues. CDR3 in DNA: TGTGCCAGCAGGGGGTCCGGCACAGATACGCAGTATTTT. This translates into CASRGSGTDTQYF.

The CDR3 sequence is CASSRVTGDTQYF. The CDR3, as DNA: TGTGCCAGCAGCCGGGTTACAGGGGATACGCAGTATTTT. The chain combines TRBV5-6 with TRBJ2-3, with D possibly being TRBD1 (6 bases). V was shortened by 4 bases and J by 6 bases, with 12 bases between the two germline ends. Germline assignment: CDR1 SGHDT and CDR2 YYEEEE. The CDR3 covers 13 residues. Combining the CDR3 with reference TRBV5-6 and TRBJ2-3 gives the whole variable domain DAGVTQSPTHLIKTRGQQVTLRCSPKSGHDTVSWYQQALGQGPQFIFQYYEEEERQRGNFPDRFSGHQFPNYSSELNVNALLLGDSALYLCASSRVTGDTQYFGPGTRLTVL.

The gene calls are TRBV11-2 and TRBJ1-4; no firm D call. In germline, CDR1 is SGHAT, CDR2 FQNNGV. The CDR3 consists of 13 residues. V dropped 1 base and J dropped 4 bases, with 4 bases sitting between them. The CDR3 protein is CASSLAVNEKLFF. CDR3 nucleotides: TGTGCCAGCAGCTTAGCGGTTAATGAAAAACTGTTTTTT.

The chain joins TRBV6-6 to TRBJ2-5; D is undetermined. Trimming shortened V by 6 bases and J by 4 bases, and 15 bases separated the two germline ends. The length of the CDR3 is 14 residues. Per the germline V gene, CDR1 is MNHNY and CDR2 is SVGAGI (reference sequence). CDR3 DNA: TGTGCCAGCAGCCCCACGGTGGGTAGAGAGACCCAGTACTTC. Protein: CASSPTVGRETQYF.

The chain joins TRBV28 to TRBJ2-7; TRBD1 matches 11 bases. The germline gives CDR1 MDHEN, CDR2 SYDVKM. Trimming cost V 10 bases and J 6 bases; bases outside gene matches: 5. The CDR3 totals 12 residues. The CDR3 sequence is CATQGQGGEQYF. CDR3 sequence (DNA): TGTGCCACACAGGGACAGGGGGGCGAGCAGTACTTC.

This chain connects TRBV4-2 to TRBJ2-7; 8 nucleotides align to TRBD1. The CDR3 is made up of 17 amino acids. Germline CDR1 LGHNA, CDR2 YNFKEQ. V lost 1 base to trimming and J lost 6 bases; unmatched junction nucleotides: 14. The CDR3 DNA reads TGTGCCAGCAGCCAAGCCATCCTCCAGGGGGCTAGGGGCGAGCAGTACTTC. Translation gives CASSQAILQGARGEQYF.

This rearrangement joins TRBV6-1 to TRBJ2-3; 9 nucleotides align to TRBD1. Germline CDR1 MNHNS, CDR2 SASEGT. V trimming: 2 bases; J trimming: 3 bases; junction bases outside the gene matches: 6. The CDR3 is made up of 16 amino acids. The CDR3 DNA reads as TGTGCCAGCAGTGAATTTGGGACAGGGTGGACAGATACGCAGTATTTT. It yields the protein CASSEFGTGWTDTQYF.

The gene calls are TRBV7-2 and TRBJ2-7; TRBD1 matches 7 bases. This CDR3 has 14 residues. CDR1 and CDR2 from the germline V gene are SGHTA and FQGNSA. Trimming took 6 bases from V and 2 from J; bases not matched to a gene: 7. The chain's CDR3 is CASRPGGVTYEQYF. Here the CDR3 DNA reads TGTGCCAGCAGACCAGGGGGTGTAACCTACGAGCAGTACTTC.

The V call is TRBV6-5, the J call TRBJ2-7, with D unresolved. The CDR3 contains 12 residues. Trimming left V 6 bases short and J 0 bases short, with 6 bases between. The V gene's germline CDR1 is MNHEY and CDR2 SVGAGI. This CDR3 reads CASSPSSYEQYF. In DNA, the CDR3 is TGTGCCAGCAGCCCAAGCTCCTACGAGCAGTACTTC.

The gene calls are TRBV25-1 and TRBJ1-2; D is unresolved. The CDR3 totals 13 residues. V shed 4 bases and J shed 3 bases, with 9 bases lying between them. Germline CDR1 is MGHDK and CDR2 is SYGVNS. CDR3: CASSGKKYYGYTF. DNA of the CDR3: TGTGCCAGCAGTGGTAAGAAGTACTATGGCTACACCTTC.

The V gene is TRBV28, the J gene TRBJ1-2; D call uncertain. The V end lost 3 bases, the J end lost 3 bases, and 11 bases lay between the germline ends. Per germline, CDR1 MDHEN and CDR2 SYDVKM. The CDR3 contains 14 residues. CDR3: CASSLFGQDYGYTF. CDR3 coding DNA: TGTGCCAGCAGTTTGTTTGGGCAGGACTATGGCTACACCTTC.

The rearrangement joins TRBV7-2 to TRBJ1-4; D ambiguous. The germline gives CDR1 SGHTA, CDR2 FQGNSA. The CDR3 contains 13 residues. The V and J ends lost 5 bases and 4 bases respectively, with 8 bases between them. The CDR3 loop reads CASSRTFNEKLFF. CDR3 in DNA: TGTGCCAGCAGCCGGACCTTTAATGAAAAACTGTTTTTT.

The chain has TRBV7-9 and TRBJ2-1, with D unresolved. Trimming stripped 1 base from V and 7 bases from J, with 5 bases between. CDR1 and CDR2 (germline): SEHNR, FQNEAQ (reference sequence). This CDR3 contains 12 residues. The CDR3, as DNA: TGTGCCAGCAGCTTAGGAACAAATGAGCAGTTCTTC. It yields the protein CASSLGTNEQFF.

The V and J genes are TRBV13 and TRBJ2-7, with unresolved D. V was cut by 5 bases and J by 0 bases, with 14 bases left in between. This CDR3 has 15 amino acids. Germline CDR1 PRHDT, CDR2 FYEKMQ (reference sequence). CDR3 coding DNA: TGTGCCAGCAGCCTGACCATAGGACCCTCCTACGAGCAGTACTTC. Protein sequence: CASSLTIGPSYEQYF. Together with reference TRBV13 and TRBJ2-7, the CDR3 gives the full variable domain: AAGVIQSPRHLIKEKRETATLKCYPIPRHDTVYWYQQGPGQDPQFLISFYEKMQSDKGSIPDRFSAQQFSDYHSELNMSSLELGDSALYFCASSLTIGPSYEQYFGPGTRLTVT.

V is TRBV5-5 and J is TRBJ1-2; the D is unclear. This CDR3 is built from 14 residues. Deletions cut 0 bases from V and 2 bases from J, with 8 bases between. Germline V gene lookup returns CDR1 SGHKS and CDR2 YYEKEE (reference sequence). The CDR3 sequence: CASSLVLENYGYTF. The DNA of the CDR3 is TGTGCCAGCAGCTTGGTGTTGGAGAACTATGGCTACACCTTC.

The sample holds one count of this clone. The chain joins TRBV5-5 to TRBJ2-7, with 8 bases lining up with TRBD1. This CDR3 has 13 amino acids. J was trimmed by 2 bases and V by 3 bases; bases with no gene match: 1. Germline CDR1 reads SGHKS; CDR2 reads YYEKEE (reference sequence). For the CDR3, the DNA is TGTGCCAGCAGCTGGACAGGGCCCTACGAGCAGTACTTC. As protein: CASSWTGPYEQYF.

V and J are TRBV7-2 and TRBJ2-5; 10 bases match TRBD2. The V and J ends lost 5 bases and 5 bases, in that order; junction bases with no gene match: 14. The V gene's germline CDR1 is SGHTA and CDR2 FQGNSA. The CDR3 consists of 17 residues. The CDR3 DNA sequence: TGTGCCAGCAGCCCGAGGAGGAGCGGGGGGGCCGATGAGACCCAGTACTTC. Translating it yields CASSPRRSGGADETQYF.

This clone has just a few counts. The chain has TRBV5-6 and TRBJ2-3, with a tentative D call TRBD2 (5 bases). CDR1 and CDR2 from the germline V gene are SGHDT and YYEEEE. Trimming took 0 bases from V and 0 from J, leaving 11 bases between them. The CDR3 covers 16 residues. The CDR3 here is CASSLGLAWSTDTQYF. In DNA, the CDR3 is TGTGCCAGCAGCTTGGGGCTAGCATGGAGCACAGATACGCAGTATTTT.

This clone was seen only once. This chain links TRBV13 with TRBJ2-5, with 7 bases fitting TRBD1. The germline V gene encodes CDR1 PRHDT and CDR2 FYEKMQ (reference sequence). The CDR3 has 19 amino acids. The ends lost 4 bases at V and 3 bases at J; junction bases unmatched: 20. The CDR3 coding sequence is TGTGCCAGCAGCTCCGTCGCGGTGAGGGGGCGAGGGGGTGAAGAGACCCAGTACTTC. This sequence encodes CASSSVAVRGRGGEETQYF. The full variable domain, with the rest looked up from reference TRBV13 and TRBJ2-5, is AAGVIQSPRHLIKEKRETATLKCYPIPRHDTVYWYQQGPGQDPQFLISFYEKMQSDKGSIPDRFSAQQFSDYHSELNMSSLELGDSALYFCASSSVAVRGRGGEETQYFGPGTRLLVL.

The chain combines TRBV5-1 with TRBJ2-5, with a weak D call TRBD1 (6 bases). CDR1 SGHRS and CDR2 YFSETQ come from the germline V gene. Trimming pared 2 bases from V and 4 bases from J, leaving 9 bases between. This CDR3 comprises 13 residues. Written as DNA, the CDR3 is TGCGCCAGCAGCTTCGGACAGAGAGAGACCCAGTACTTC. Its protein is CASSFGQRETQYF.

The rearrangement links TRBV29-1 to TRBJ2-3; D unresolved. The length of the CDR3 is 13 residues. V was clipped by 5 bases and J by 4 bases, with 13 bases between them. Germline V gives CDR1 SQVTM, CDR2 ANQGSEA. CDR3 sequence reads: CSVIVRSADTQYF. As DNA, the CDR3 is TGCAGCGTTATCGTGCGGTCCGCAGATACGCAGTATTTT.

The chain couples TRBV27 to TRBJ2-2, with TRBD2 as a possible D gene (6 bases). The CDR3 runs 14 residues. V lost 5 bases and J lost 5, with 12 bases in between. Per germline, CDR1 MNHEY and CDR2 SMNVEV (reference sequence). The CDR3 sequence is CASSQFGGTGELFF. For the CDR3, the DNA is TGTGCCAGCAGTCAATTTGGGGGGACCGGGGAGCTGTTTTTT.

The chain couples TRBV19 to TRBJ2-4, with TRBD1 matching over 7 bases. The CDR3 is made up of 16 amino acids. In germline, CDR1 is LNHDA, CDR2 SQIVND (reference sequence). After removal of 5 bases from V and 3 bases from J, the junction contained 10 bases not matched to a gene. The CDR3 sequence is CASSVTLGQVKNIQYF. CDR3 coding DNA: TGTGCCAGTAGTGTAACTTTAGGACAGGTCAAAAACATTCAGTACTTC.